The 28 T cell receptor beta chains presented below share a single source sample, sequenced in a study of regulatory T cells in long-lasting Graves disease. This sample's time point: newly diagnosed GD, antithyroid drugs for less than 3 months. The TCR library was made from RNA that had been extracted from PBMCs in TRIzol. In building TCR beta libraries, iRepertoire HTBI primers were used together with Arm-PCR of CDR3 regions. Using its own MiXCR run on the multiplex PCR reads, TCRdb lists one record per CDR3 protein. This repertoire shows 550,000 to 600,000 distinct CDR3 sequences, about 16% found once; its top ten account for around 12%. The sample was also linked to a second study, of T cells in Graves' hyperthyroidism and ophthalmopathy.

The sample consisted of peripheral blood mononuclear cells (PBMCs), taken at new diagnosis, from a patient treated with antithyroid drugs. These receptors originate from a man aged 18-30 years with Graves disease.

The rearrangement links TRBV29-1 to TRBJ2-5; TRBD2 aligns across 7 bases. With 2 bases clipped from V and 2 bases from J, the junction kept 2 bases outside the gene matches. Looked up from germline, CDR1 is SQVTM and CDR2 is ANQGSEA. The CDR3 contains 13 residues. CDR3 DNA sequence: TGCAGCGTTGAACCTAGCGGACAAGAGACCCAGTACTTC. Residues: CSVEPSGQETQYF. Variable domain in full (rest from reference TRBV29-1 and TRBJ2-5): SAVISQKPSRDICQRGTSLTIQCQVDSQVTMMFWYRQQPGQSLTLIATANQGSEATYESGFVIDKFPISRPNLTFSTLTVSNMSPEDSSIYLCSVEPSGQETQYFGPGTRLLVL.

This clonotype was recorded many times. In DNA, the CDR3 is TGTGCCAGCAGACCTATCGAAGGGGGGACAGTCGAAAAACTGTTTTTT. Translated, it gives CASRPIEGGTVEKLFF. The chain uses TRBV28 and TRBJ1-4; TRBD1 agrees at 7 bases. The CDR3 extends over 16 amino acids. Germline CDR1 and CDR2: MDHEN and SYDVKM. V dropped 6 bases and J dropped 8; count of bases not matched to a gene: 15. The full variable domain, with the rest looked up from reference TRBV28 and TRBJ1-4, is DVKVTQSSRYLVKRTGEKVFLECVQDMDHENMFWYRQDPGLGLRLIYFSYDVKMKEKGDIPEGYSVSREKKERFSLILESASTNQTSMYLCASRPIEGGTVEKLFFGSGTQLSVL.

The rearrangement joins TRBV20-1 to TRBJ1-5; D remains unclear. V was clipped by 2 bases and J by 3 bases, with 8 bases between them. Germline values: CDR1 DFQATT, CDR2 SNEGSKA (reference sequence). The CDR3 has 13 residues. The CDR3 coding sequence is TGCAGTGCTAGAAGCCGAATCAATCAGCCCCAGCATTTT. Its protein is CSARSRINQPQHF.

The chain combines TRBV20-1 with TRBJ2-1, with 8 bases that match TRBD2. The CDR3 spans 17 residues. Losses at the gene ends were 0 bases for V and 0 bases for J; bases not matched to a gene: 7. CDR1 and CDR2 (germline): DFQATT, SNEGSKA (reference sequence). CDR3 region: CSARDTSGTSSYNEQFF. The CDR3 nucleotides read TGCAGTGCTAGAGATACTAGCGGAACCAGCTCCTACAATGAGCAGTTCTTC.

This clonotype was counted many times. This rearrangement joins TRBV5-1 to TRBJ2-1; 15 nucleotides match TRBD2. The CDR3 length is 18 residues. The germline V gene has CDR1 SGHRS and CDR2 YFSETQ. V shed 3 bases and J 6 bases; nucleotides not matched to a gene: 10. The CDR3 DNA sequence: TGCGCCAGCAGCTCCGCCGGGACTAGCGGGAGGTTGGTCAATGAGCAGTTCTTC. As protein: CASSSAGTSGRLVNEQFF.

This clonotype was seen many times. The CDR3 DNA is TGTGCCATCAGTGAGTCGACCGATGAGCAGTACTTC. The encoded protein is CAISESTDEQYF. The chain joins TRBV10-3 to TRBJ2-7, with no clear D. V lost 0 bases and J 7 bases, leaving 7 bases between the germline ends. This CDR3 spans 12 amino acids. CDR1 and CDR2 (germline): ENHRY, SYGVKD.

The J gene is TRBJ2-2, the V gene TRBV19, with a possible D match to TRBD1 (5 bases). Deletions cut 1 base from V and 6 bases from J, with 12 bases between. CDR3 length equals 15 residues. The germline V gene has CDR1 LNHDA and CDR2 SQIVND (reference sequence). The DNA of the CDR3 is TGTGCCAGTAGTATAGGCCAGACAGTAGCCGGGGAGCTGTTTTTT. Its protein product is CASSIGQTVAGELFF. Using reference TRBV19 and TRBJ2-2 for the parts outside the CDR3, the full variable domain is DGGITQSPKYLFRKEGQNVTLSCEQNLNHDAMYWYRQDPGQGLRLIYYSQIVNDFQKGDIAEGYSVSREKKESFPLTVTSAQKNPTAFYLCASSIGQTVAGELFFGEGSRLTVL.

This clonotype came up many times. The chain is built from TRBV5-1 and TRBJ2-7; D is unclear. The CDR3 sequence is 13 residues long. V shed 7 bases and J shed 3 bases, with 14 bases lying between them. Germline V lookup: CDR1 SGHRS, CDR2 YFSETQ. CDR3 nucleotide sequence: TGCGCCAGCTCCCTCCTCCCCAACTACGAGCAGTACTTC. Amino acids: CASSLLPNYEQYF.

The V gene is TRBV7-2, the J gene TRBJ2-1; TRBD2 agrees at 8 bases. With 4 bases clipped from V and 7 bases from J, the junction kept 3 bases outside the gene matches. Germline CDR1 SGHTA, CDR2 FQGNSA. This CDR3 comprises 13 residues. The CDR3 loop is CASSSLAVNEQFF. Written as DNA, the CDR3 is TGTGCCAGCAGCTCACTAGCGGTGAATGAGCAGTTCTTC.

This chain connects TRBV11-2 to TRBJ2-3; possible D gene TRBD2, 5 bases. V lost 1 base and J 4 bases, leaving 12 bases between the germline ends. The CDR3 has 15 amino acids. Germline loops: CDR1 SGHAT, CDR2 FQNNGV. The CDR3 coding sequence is TGTGCCAGCAGCTTAGTGGTGGGAGATGCAGATACGCAGTATTTT. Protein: CASSLVVGDADTQYF.

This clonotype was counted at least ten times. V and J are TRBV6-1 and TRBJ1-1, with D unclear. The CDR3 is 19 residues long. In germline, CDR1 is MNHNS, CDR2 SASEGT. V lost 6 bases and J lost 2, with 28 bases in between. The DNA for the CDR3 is TGTGCCAGCAGACTTCATCCGGCGGCTTTTTCGTCCGAAAACACTGAAGCTTTCTTT. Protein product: CASRLHPAAFSSENTEAFF.

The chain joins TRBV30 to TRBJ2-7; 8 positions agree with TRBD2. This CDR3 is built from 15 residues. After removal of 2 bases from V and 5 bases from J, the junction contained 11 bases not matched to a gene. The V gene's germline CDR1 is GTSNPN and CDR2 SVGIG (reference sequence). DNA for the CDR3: TGTGCCTGGAGTACCCTGAAGCGGGAGCACCACGAGCAGTACTTC. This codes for CAWSTLKREHHEQYF.

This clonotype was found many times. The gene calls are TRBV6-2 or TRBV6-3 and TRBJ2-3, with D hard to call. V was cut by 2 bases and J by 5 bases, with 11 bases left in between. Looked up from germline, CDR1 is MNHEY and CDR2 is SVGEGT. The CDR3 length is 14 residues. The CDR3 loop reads CASSYELGRDTQYF. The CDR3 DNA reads TGTGCCAGCAGTTACGAGCTAGGAAGAGATACGCAGTATTTT.

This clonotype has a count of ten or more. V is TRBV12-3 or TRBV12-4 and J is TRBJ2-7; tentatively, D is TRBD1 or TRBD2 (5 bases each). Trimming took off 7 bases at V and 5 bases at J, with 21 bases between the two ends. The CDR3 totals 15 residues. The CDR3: CASNQGWPRGHEQYF. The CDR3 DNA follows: TGTGCCAGCAACCAAGGGTGGCCAAGGGGACACGAGCAGTACTTC.

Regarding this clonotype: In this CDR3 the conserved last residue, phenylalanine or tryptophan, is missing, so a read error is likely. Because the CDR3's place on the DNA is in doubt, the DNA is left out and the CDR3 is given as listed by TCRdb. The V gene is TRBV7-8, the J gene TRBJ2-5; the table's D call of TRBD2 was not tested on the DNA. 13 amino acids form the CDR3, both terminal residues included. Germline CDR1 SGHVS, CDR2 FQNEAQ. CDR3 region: CASSSPGTSGVFP.

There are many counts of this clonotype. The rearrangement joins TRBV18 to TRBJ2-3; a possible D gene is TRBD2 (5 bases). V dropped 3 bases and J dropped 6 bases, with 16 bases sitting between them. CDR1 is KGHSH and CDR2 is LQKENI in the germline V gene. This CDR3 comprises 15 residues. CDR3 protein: CASSPVAGLRDTQYF. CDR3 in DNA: TGTGCCAGCTCACCCGTCGCGGGCCTGAGGGATACGCAGTATTTT.

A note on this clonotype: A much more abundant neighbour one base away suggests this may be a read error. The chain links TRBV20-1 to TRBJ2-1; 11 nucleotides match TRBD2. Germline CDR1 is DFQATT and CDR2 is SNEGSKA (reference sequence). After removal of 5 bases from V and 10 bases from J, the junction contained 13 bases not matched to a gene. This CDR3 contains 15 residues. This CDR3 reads CSAGTTTSGTYEQFF. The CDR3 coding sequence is TGCAGTGCTGGGACGACGACTAGCGGGACCTACGAGCAGTTCTTC.

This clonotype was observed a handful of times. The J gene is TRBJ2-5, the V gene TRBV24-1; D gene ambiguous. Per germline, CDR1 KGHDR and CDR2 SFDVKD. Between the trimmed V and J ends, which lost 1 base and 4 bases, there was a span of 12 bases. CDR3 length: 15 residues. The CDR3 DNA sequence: TGTGCCACCAGTGATTTTATGGGTCTTGGAGAGACCCAGTACTTC. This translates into CATSDFMGLGETQYF.

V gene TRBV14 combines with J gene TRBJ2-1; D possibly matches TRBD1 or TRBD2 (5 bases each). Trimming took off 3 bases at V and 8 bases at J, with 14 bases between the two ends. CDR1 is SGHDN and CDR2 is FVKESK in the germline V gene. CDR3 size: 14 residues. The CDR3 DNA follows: TGTGCCAGCAGCCATCCCGTGGGGGTGCATGAGCAGTTCTTC. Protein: CASSHPVGVHEQFF.

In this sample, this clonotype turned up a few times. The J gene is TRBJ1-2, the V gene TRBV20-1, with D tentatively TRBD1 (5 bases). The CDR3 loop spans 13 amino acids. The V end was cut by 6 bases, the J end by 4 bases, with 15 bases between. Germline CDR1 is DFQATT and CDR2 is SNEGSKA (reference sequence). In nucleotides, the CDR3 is TGCAGTGCCCCCCCCCCCGGGGGCTATGGCTACACCTTC. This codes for CSAPPPGGYGYTF.

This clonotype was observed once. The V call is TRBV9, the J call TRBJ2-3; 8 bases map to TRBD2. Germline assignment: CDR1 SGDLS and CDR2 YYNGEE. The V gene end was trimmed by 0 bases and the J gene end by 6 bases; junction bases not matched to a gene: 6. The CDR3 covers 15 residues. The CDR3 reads CASSVAGLVADTQYF. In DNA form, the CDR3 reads TGTGCCAGCAGCGTAGCGGGACTAGTCGCGGATACGCAGTATTTT.

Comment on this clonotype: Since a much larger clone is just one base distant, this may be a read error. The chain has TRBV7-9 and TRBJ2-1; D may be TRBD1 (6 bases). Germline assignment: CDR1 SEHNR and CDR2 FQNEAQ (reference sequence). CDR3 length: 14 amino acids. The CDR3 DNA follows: TGTGCCAGCAGCTTCCGAGGGACAATCAATGAGCAGTCCTTC. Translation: CASSFRGTINEQSF.

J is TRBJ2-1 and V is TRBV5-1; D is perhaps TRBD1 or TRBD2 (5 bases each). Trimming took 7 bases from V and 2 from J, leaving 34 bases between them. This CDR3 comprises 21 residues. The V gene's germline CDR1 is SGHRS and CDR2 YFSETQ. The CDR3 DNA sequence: TGCGCCAGCGGCAAAAACCGGGACCCTGGAAGTTCCGGCCGGACCTACAATGAGCAGTTCTTC. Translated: CASGKNRDPGSSGRTYNEQFF.

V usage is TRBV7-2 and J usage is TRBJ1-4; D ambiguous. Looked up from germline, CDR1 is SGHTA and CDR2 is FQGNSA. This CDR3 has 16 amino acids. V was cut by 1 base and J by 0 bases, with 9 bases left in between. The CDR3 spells CASSLESAATNEKLFF. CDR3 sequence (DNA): TGTGCCAGCAGCTTAGAGAGCGCGGCAACTAATGAAAAACTGTTTTTT.

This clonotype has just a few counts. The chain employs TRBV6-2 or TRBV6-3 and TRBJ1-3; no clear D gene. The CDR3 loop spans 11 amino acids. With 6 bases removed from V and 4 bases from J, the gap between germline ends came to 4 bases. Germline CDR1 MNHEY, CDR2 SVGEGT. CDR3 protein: CASRMGNTIYF. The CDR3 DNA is TGTGCCAGCAGGATGGGAAACACCATATATTTT.

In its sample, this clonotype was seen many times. CDR3 DNA sequence: TGTGCCAGCAGCTATATCGTTAAGCCCCCGGGACAACTAATCAATGAGCAGTTCTTC. Its translation: CASSYIVKPPGQLINEQFF. V is TRBV13 and J is TRBJ2-1, with D perhaps TRBD1 (6 bases). The CDR3 contains 19 residues. Germline V gene data show CDR1 as PRHDT and CDR2 as FYEKMQ (reference sequence). The V end lost 4 bases, the J end lost 6 bases, and 28 bases lay between the germline ends.

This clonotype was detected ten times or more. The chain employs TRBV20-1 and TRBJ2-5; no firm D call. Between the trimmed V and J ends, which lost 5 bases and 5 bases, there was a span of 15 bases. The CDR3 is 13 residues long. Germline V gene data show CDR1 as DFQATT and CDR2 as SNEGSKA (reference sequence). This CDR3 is CSAATAIGETQYF. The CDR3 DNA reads TGCAGTGCTGCGACTGCGATTGGGGAGACCCAGTACTTC.

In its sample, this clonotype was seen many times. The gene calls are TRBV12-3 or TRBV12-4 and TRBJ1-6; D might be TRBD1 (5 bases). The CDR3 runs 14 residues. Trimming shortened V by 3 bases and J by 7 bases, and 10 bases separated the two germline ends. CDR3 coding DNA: TGTGCCAGCAGTTTTGGCAGGGAGAATTCACCCCTCCACTTT. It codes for CASSFGRENSPLHF.